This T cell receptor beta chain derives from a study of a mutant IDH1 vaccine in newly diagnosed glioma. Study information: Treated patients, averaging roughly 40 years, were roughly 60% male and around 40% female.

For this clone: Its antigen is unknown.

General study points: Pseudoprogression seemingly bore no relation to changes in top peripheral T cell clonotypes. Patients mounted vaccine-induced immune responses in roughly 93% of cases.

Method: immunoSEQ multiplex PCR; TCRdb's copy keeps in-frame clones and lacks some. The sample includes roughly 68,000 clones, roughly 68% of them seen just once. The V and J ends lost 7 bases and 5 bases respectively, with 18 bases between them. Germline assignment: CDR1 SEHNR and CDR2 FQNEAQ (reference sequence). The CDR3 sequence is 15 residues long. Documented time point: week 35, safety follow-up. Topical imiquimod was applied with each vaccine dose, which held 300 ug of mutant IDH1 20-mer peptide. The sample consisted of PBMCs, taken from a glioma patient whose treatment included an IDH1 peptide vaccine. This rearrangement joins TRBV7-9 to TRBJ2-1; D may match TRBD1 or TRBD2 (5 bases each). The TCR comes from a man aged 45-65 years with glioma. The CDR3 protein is CASTFRDPSDNEQFF. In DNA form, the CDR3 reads TGTGCCAGCACCTTCAGGGACCCGTCGGACAATGAGCAGTTCTTC.